The entry below gives a single TCR beta chain sequence along with its context. This entry is derived from a study of blood T cell repertoires in COVID-19. The CDR3 runs 18 residues. The junction had 11 bases not matched to a gene; V was cut back by 0 bases and J by 6 bases. Germline assignment: CDR1 GTSNPN and CDR2 SVGIG (reference sequence). The table came from immunoSEQ multiplex PCR; TCRdb's copy has only in-frame clones and leaves some out. This table holds approximately 70,000 clones, around nine tenths found once. This TCR came from a woman in her forties or fifties with COVID-19, enrolled during active disease. Material for sequencing was peripheral blood. V is TRBV30 and J is TRBJ2-2; 12 nucleotides match TRBD2. The CDR3 here is CAWSVQLAGGNYPGELFF. The CDR3 bases are TGTGCCTGGAGTGTACAACTAGCGGGAGGCAACTATCCCGGGGAGCTGTTTTTT.